This record concerns one T cell receptor beta chain sequence. V lost 4 bases and J lost 2; bases outside the gene matches: 21. The CDR3 has 19 amino acids. Germline V gene sequence: CDR1 SGHDT, CDR2 YYEEEE. TCRdb ran MiXCR on the 5' RACE reads and lists one entry per CDR3 protein. This table has about 630,000 distinct CDR3 sequences, over 9% appearing once. The sample comes from a study of T cells after yellow fever vaccination. The clonotype was recovered from a man aged 30-40 years who received the YFV17D yellow fever vaccine. The chain recombines TRBV5-6 with TRBJ2-7, with TRBD1 identical over 7 bases. The starting material was PBMCs, obtained on the day of the yellow fever booster vaccination. CDR3 residues: CASSKLTGFSSDPTYEQYF. The CDR3, as DNA: TGTGCCAGCAGCAAATTGACAGGGTTCTCATCAGACCCCACCTACGAGCAGTACTTC.